This T cell receptor beta chain comes out of a study of shared clonotypes between healthy human individuals. Findings of the study overall: Investigators expected sequencing depth to affect clonotype sharing among donors.

There are 14 residues in the CDR3. V shed 1 base and J shed 1 base, with 7 bases lying between them. CDR1 and CDR2 from the germline V gene are SGHAT and FQNNGV. As for this clone: Its antigen is not identified.

Sequencing used immunoSEQ multiplex PCR; TCRdb keeps in-frame clones, though not all of them. The sample has approximately 2.3 million clones, approximately 93% seen once; the top ten hold 0.35% to 0.45%. The chain recombines TRBV11-2 with TRBJ2-5; unclear D gene. The source of this sequence is a man aged 18 to 29 in good health. Some clones in this sample may be carry-over from other donors' samples. The material sequenced was naive CD4+ T cells from PBMCs. Indicated subset: CD45RA+ positively selected. CDR3 coding DNA: TGTGCCAGCAGCTTAGTTTGGACCCAAGAGACCCAGTACTTC. Protein product: CASSLVWTQETQYF.